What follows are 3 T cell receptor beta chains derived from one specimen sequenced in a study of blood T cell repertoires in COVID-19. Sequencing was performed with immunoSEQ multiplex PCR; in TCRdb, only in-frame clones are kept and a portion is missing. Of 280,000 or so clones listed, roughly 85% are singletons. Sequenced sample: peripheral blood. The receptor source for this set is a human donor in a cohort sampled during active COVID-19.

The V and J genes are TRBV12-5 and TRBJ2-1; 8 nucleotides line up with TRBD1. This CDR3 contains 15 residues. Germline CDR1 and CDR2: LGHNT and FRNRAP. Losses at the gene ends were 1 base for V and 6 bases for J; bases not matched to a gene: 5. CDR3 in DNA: TGTGCTAGTGGTTTGGGGTCTACAGGGGGCAATGAGCAGTTCTTC. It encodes CASGLGSTGGNEQFF. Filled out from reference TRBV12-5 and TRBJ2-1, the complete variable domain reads DARVTQTPRHKVTEMGQEVTMRCQPILGHNTVFWYRQTMMQGLELLAYFRNRAPLDDSGMPKDRFSAEMPDATLATLKIQPSEPRDSAVYFCASGLGSTGGNEQFFGPGTRLTVL.

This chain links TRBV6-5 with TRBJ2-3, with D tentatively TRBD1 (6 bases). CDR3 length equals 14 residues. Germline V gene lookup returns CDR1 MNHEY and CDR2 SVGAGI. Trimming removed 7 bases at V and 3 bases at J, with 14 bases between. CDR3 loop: CASKTGYGTDTQYF. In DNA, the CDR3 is TGTGCCAGCAAAACAGGGTACGGGACAGATACGCAGTATTTT.

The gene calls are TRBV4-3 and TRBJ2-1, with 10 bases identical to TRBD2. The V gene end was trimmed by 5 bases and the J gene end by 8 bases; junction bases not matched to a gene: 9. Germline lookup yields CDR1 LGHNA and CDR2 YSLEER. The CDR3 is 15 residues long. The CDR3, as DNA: TGCGCCAGCAGCTTGAGCGGGAGGGCCCGGGATGAGCAGTTCTTC. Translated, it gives CASSLSGRARDEQFF.